This T cell receptor (delta chain) was profiled in a study of Vδ1+ human thymocytes. General study points: In the thymus, TRG and TRD repertoires looked highly polyclonal with Gaussian CDR3 lengths.

RNA was extracted from the cells and then reverse transcribed. CDR3 amplicons came from multiplex PCR with pooled V-gene forward and constant-region reverse primers. TCRdb re-called clones from the multiplex PCR reads using CATT. The table lists under 85,000 delta-chain clones, approximately 30% of them singletons. CDR1 and CDR2 from the germline V gene are TSWWSYY and QGS. The CDR3 is made up of 18 amino acids. The V gene end was trimmed by 4 bases and the J gene end by 2 bases; junction bases not matched to a gene: 11. In regard to this clone: Its cognate antigen is unknown.

The TCR comes from a boy under three years old who had congenital heart surgery. Sequencing was carried out using Vdelta1+ gamma-delta thymocytes from the thymus. Subset specified: FACS-sorted CD3+ TCRalphabeta- TCRVdelta1+ TCRVdelta2- thymocytes. The J gene is TRDJ1, the V gene TRDV1, with TRDD3 identical over 12 bases. For the CDR3, the DNA is TGTGCTCTTGGGGGTTCGCAGTACTGGGGGATACTGACCGATAAACTCATCTTT. Residues: CALGGSQYWGILTDKLIF.